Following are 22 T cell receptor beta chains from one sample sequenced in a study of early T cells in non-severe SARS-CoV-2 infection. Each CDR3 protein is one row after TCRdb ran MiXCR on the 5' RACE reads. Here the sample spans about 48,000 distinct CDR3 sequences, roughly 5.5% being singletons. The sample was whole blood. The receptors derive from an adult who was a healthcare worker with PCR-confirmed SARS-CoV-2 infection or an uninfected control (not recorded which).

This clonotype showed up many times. The CDR3 reads CASRAGGPNTGELFF. In nucleotides, the CDR3 is TGTGCCAGCAGGGCTGGAGGCCCGAACACCGGGGAGCTGTTTTTT. The chain recombines TRBV12-3 or TRBV12-4 with TRBJ2-2, with D possibly TRBD2 on 5 matching bases. Trimming took 6 bases from V and 0 from J, leaving 11 bases between them. The CDR3 spans 15 residues.

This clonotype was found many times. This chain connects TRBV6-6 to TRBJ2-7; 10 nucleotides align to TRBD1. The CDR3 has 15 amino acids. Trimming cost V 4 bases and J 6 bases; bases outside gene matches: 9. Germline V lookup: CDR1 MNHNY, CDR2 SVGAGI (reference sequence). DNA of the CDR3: TGTGCCAGCAGTTCTACCCTGACAGGGGGCGCCGAGCAGTACTTC. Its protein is CASSSTLTGGAEQYF.

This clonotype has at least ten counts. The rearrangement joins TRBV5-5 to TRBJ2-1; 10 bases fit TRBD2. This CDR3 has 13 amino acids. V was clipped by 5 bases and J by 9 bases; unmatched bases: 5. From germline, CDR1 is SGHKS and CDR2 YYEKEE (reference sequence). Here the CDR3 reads CASSLAGDSEQFF. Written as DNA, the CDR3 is TGTGCCAGCAGTCTAGCGGGAGATAGTGAGCAGTTCTTC.

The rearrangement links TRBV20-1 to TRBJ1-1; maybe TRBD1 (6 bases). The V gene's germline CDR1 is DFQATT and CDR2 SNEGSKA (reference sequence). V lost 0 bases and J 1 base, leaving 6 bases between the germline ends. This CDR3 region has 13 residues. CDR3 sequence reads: CSARDRGNTEAFF. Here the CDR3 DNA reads TGCAGTGCTAGAGACAGGGGGAACACTGAAGCTTTCTTT.

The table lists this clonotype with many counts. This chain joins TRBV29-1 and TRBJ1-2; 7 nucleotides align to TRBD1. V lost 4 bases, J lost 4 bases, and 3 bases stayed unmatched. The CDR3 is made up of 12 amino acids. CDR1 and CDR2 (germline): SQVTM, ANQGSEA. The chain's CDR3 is CSVGGQSYGYTF. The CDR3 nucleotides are TGCAGCGTTGGGGGACAGTCCTATGGCTACACCTTC.

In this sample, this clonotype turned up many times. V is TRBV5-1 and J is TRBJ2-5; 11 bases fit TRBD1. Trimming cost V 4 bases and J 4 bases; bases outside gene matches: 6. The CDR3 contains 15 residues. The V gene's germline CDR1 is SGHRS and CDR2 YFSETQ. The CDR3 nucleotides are TGCGCCAGCAGCGAAGGGACAGGGGGTGTAGAGACCCAGTACTTC. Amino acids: CASSEGTGGVETQYF.

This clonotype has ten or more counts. This CDR3 is CASSYKGTGAYEQYF. The CDR3 nucleotides are TGTGCCAGCAGTTACAAAGGGACAGGGGCCTACGAGCAGTACTTC. This rearrangement joins TRBV6-5 to TRBJ2-7, with TRBD1 matching 10 bases. This CDR3 region has 15 residues. Trimming at V came to 2 bases and at J to 2 bases, leaving 3 bases not matched to a gene. Germline V gene lookup returns CDR1 MNHEY and CDR2 SVGAGI.

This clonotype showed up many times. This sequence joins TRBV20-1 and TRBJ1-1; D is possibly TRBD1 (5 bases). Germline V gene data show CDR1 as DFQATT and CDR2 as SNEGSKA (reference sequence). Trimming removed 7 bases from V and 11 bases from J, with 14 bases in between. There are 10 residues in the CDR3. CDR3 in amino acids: CSVTRGEAFF. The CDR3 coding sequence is TGCAGTGTTACCCGGGGGGAGGCTTTCTTT.

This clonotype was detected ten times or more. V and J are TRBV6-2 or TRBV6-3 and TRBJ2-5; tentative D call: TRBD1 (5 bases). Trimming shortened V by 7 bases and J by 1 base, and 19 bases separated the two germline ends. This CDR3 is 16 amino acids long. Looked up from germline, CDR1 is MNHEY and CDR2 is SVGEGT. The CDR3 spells CASKFTQTGRQETQYF. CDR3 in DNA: TGTGCCAGCAAATTTACCCAAACAGGCCGCCAAGAGACCCAGTACTTC.

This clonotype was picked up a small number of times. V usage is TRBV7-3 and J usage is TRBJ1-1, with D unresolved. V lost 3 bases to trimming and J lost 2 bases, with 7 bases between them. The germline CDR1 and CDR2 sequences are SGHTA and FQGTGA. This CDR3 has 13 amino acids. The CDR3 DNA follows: TGTGCCAGCAGCTTTTCGCCCAACACTGAAGCTTTCTTT. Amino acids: CASSFSPNTEAFF.

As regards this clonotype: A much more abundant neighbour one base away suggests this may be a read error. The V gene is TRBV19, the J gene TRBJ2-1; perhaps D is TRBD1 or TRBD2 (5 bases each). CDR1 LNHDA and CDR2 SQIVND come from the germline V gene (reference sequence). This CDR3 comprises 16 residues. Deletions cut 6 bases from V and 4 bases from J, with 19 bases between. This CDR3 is CASRIRQTTGYNEQFF. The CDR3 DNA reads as TGTGCCAGTAGAATTAGACAGACTACAGGTTACAATGAGCAGTTCTTC.

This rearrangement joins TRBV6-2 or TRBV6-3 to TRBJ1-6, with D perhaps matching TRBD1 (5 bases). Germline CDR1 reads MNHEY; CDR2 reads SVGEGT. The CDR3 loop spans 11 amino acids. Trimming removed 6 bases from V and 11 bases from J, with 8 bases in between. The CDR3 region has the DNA TGTGCCAGCAGGACAGAGACACCCCTCCACTTT. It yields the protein CASRTETPLHF.

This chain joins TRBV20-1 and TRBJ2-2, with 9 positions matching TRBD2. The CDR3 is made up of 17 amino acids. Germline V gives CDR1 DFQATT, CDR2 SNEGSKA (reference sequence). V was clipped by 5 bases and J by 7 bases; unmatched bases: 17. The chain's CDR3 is CSAPHRPAGGPSGELFF. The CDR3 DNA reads TGCAGTGCTCCTCATCGCCCCGCGGGAGGGCCAAGCGGGGAGCTGTTTTTT.

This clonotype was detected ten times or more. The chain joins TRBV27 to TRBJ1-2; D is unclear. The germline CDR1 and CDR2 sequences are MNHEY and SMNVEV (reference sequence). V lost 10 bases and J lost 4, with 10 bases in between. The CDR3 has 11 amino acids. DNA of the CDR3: TGTGCCACCGCCGGAGTCTATGGCTACACCTTC. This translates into CATAGVYGYTF.

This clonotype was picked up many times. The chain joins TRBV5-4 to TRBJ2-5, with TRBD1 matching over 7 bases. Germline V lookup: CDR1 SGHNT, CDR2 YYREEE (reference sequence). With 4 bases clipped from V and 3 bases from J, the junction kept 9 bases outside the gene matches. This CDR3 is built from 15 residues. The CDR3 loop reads CASSPDRVIKETQYF. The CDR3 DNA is TGTGCCAGCAGCCCAGACAGGGTAATCAAAGAGACCCAGTACTTC.

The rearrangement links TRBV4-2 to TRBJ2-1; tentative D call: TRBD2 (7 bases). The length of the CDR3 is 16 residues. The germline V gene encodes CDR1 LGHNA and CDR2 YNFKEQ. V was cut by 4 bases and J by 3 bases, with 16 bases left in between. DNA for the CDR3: TGTGCCAGCAGCCCGGTTAGGGGGGGAAACTACAATGAGCAGTTCTTC. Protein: CASSPVRGGNYNEQFF.

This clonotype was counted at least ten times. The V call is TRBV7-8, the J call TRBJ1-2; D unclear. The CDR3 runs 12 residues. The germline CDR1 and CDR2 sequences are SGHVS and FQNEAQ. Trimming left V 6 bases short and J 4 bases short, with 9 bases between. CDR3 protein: CASRSGSYGYTF. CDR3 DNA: TGTGCCAGCAGGTCAGGCAGCTATGGCTACACCTTC.

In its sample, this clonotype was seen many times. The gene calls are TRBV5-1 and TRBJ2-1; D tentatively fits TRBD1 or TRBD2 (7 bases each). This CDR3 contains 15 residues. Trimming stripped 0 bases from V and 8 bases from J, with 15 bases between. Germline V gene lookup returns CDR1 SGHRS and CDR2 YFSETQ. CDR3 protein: CASSLGWRGTDEQFF. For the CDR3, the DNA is TGCGCCAGCAGCTTGGGTTGGCGGGGGACAGATGAGCAGTTCTTC.

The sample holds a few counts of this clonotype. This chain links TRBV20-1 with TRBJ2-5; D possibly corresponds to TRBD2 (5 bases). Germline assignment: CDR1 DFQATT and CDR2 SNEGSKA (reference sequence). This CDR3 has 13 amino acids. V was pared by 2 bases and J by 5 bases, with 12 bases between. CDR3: CSARLPGVETQYF. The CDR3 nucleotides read TGCAGTGCTAGACTTCCCGGGGTGGAGACCCAGTACTTC.

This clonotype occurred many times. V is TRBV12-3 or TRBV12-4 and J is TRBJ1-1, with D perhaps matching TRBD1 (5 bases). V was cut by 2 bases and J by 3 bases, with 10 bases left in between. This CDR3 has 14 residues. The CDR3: CASSLPGTDTEAFF. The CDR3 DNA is TGTGCCAGCAGTTTACCAGGGACGGACACTGAAGCTTTCTTT.

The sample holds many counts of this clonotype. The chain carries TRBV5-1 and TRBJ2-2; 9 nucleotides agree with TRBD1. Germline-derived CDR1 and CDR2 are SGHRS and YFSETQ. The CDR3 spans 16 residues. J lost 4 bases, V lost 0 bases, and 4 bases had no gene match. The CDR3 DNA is TGCGCCAGCAGCTTGGAGGGGACAGGGTCCACCGGGGAGCTGTTTTTT. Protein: CASSLEGTGSTGELFF. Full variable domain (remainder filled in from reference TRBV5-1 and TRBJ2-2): KAGVTQTPRYLIKTRGQQVTLSCSPISGHRSVSWYQQTPGQGLQFLFEYFSETQRNKGNFPGRFSGRQFSNSRSEMNVSTLELGDSALYLCASSLEGTGSTGELFFGEGSRLTVL.

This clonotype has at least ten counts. CDR3 sequence: CASSPTGTGDQPQHF. DNA of the CDR3: TGTGCCAGCAGCCCCACCGGGACAGGGGATCAGCCCCAGCATTTT. The chain couples TRBV6-6 to TRBJ1-5; TRBD1 agrees at 10 bases. From germline, CDR1 is MNHNY and CDR2 SVGAGI (reference sequence). Trimming at V came to 6 bases and at J to 5 bases, leaving 7 bases not matched to a gene. The CDR3 loop spans 15 amino acids.